The rows below give T cell receptor beta chains drawn from one sample of a study of T-cell memory formation after mild COVID-19. TCRdb passed the 5' RACE reads through MiXCR, listing each CDR3 protein once. The table lists about 350,000 distinct CDR3 sequences, roughly an eighth of them singletons. Sequencing input: PBMCs or a T cell subset sorted from them (not recorded which). Every receptor here comes from a man between 18 and 35 years old who had mild COVID-19 (a few samples of this study predate the infection). Cell type and time point are not known. The CDR3 runs from the conserved cysteine through the conserved F or W. The D gene is left open where the match is weak. Clone size is given for some rows only: seen once, a few or many times, or a class if the clone is expanded.

CDR3 protein	CDR3 DNA	D gene	clone size	V gene	J gene
CASSDTYFDKTTYNEQFF	TGTGCCAGCAGCGACACCTATTTCGACAAGACTACCTACAATGAGCAGTTCTTC	NA	NA	TRBV7-9	TRBJ2-1
CSASQAAKNEQFF	TGCAGTGCTAGTCAGGCGGCTAAAAATGAGCAGTTCTTC	NA	NA	TRBV20-1	TRBJ2-1
CASSLGGGTVGYGYTF	TGCGCCAGCAGCTTGGGAGGCGGGACAGTCGGCTATGGCTACACCTTC	TRBD1	NA	TRBV5-1	TRBJ1-2
CASIPGGTDTQYF	TGTGCCAGCATCCCGGGGGGCACAGATACGCAGTATTTT	NA	few	TRBV5-6	TRBJ2-3
CASSPQGLAYNEQFF	TGTGCCAGCAGCCCCCAGGGGCTTGCCTACAATGAGCAGTTCTTC	NA	few	TRBV7-9	TRBJ2-1
CASYRFLTGELFF	TGTGCCAGCTATCGATTTCTTACCGGGGAGCTGTTTTTT	NA	few	TRBV19	TRBJ2-2
CASSPSRGQPQHF	TGTGCCAGCAGCCCAAGTCGAGGTCAGCCCCAGCATTTT	NA	NA	TRBV7-2	TRBJ1-5
CSAREQGLNTEAFF	TGCAGTGCTAGAGAGCAGGGACTGAACACTGAAGCTTTCTTT	NA	few	TRBV20-1	TRBJ1-1
CASSLGGQSNTGELFF	TGCGCCAGCAGCTTGGGAGGGCAAAGCAACACCGGGGAGCTGTTTTTT	NA	NA	TRBV5-1	TRBJ2-2
CASSLSPGRQFF	TGTGCCAGCAGCTTATCTCCGGGCCGGCAGTTCTTC	NA	NA	TRBV7-3	TRBJ2-1
CSVDSGTANTEAFF	TGCAGCGTTGATTCCGGGACGGCGAACACTGAAGCTTTCTTT	NA	few	TRBV29-1	TRBJ1-1
CASSLMGVGELFF	TGTGCCAGCAGCTTAATGGGGGTCGGGGAGCTGTTTTTT	NA	few	TRBV7-3	TRBJ2-2
CASSLPYRGRNEQFF	TGTGCCAGCAGCCTACCTTACAGGGGAAGGAATGAGCAGTTCTTC	TRBD1	NA	TRBV3-1	TRBJ2-1
CASSFEGAGAGELFF	TGTGCCAGCAGTTTTGAGGGGGCGGGAGCCGGGGAGCTGTTTTTT	NA	NA	TRBV12-3/TRBV12-4	TRBJ2-2
CASSPKRTGELFF	TGTGCCAGCAGCCCTAAACGGACAGGGGAGCTGTTTTTT	NA	many	TRBV11-1	TRBJ2-2
CASSQGTGVTYNEQFF	TGCGCCAGCAGCCAAGGGACAGGGGTAACCTACAATGAGCAGTTCTTC	TRBD1	many	TRBV4-3	TRBJ2-1
CASSPGGGTEQPQHF	TGCGCCAGCAGCCCGGGGGGGGGAACAGAACAGCCCCAGCATTTT	NA	few	TRBV5-1	TRBJ1-5